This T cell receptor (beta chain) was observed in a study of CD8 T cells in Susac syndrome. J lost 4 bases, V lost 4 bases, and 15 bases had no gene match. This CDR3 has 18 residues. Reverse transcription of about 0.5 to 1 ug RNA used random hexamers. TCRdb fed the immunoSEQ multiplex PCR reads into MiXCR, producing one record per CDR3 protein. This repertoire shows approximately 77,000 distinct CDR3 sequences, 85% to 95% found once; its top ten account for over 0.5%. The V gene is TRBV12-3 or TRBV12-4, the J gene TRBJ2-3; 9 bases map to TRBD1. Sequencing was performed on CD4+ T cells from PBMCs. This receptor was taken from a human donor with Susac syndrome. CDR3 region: CASSSLPLQGARADTQYF. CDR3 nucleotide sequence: TGTGCCAGCAGTTCCCTACCTTTACAGGGGGCTAGGGCAGATACGCAGTATTTT.